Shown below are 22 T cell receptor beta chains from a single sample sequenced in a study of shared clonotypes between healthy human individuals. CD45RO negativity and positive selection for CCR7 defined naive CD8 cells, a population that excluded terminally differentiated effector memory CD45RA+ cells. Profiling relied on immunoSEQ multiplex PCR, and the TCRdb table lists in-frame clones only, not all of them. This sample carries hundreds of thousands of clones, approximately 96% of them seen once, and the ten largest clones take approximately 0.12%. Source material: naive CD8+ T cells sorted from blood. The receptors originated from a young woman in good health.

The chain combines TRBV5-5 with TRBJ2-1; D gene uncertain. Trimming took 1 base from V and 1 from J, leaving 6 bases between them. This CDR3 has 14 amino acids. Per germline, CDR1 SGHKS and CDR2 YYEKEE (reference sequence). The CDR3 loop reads CASSLFRSYNEQFF. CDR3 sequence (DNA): TGTGCCAGCAGCTTGTTTAGGTCCTACAATGAGCAGTTCTTC.

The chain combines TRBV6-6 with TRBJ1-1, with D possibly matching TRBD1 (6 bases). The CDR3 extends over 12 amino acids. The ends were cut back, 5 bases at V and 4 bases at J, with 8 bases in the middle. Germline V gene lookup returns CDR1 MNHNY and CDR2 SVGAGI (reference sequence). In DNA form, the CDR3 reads TGTGCCAGCAGTCTGGACAGCACTGAAGCTTTCTTT. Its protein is CASSLDSTEAFF.

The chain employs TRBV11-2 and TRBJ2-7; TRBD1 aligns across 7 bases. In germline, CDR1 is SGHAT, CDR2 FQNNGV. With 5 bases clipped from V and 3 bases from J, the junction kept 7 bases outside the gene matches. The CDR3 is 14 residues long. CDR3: CASSPRQGFYEQYF. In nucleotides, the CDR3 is TGTGCCAGCAGCCCCCGACAGGGATTCTACGAGCAGTACTTC.

CDR3 sequence (DNA): TGTGCCAGCAGCCAAGACAGTGGCTACACCTTC. This encodes CASSQDSGYTF. V and J are TRBV7-2 and TRBJ1-2; TRBD1 is a possible D gene (5 bases). The CDR3 length is 11 residues. Germline CDR1 is SGHTA and CDR2 is FQGNSA. The V end lost 5 bases, the J end lost 7 bases, and 8 bases lay between the germline ends.

CDR3 loop: CASSRQSNYEQYF. The CDR3, as DNA: TGCGCCAGCAGCCGCCAGTCCAATTACGAGCAGTACTTC. This sequence joins TRBV4-1 and TRBJ2-7; no reliable D call. The CDR3 runs to 13 residues. Trimming pared 4 bases from V and 4 bases from J, leaving 11 bases between. Germline-derived CDR1 and CDR2 are MGHRA and YSYEKL.

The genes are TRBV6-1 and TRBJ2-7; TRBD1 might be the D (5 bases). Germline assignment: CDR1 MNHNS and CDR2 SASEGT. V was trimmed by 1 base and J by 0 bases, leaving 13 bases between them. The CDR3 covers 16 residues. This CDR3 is CASSEEDSARSYEQYF. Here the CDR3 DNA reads TGTGCCAGCAGTGAAGAAGACAGCGCCCGCTCCTACGAGCAGTACTTC.

Here the CDR3 DNA reads TGTGCCAGCGGGGGACTAGACGAGCAGTACTTC. It specifies CASGGLDEQYF. J is TRBJ2-7 and V is TRBV5-4; 8 bases are a match to TRBD2. With V trimmed by 7 bases and J by 5 bases, 2 bases remained unmatched. The V gene's germline CDR1 is SGHNT and CDR2 YYREEE (reference sequence). CDR3 length: 11 residues. Using reference TRBV5-4 and TRBJ2-7 for the parts outside the CDR3, the full variable domain is ETGVTQSPTHLIKTRGQQVTLRCSSQSGHNTVSWYQQALGQGPQFIFQYYREEENGRGNFPPRFSGLQFPNYSSELNVNALELDDSALYLCASGGLDEQYFGPGTRLTVT.

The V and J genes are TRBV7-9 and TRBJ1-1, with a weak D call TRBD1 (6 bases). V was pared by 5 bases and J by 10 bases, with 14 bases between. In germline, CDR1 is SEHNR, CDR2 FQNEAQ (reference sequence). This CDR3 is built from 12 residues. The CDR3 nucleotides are TGTGCCAGCAGCCAGGGGAAGGGGCGAGCTTTCTTT. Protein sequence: CASSQGKGRAFF.

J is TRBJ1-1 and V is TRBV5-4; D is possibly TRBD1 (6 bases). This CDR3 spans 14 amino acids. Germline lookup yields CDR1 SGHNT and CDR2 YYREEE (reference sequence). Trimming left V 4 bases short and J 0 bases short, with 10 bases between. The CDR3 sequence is CASSPGTLNTEAFF. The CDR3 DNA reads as TGTGCCAGCAGCCCGGGGACACTGAACACTGAAGCTTTCTTT.

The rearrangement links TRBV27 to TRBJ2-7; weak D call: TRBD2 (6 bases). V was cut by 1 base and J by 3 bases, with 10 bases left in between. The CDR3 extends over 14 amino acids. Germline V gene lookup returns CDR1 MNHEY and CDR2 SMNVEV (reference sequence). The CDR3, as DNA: TGTGCCAGCAGTTTATTAGGAGGGGTCTACGAGCAGTACTTC. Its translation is CASSLLGGVYEQYF.

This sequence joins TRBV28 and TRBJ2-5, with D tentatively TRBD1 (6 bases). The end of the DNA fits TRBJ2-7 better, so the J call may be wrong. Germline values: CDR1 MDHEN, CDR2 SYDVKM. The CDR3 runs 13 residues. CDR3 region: CASSFQGSYEQYF. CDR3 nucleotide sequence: TGTGCCAGCAGTTTCCAGGGGTCCTACGAGCAGTACTTC.

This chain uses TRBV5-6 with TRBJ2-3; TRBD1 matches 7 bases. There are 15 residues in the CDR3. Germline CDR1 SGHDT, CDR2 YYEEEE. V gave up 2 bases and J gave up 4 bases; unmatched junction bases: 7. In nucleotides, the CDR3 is TGTGCCAGCAGCTTACAGGGGTGGGTTTCAGATACGCAGTATTTT. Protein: CASSLQGWVSDTQYF.

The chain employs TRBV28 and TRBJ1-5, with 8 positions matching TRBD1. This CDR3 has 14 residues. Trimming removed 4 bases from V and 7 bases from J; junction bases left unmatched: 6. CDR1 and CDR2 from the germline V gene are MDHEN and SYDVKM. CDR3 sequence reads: CASSYQGASQPQHF. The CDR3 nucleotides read TGTGCCAGCAGTTATCAGGGGGCGTCACAGCCCCAGCATTTT.

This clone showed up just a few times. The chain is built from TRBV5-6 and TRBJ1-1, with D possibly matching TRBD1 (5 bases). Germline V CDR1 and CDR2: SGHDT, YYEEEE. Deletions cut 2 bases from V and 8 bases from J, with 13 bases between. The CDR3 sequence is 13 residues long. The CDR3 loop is CASSFEGHDEAFF. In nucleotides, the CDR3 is TGTGCCAGCAGCTTTGAAGGACACGACGAAGCTTTCTTT.

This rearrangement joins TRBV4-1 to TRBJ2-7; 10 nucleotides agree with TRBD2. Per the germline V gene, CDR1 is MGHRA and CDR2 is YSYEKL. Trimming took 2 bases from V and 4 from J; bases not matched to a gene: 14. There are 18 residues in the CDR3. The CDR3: CASSQKLDPSGSLYEQYF. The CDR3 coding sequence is TGCGCCAGCAGCCAAAAACTCGACCCTAGCGGGAGTTTATACGAGCAGTACTTC.

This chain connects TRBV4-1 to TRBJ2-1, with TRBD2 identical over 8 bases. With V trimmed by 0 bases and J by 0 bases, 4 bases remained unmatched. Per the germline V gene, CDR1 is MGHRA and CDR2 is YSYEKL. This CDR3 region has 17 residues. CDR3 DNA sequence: TGCGCCAGCAGCCAAGAGGGGGCGGGAGGCTCCTACAATGAGCAGTTCTTC. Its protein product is CASSQEGAGGSYNEQFF.

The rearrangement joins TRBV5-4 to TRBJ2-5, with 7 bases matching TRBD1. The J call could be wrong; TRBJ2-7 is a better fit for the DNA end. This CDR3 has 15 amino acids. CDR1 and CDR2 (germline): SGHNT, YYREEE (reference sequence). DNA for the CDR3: TGTGCCAGCAGCCCTTCCGGGACAGCTTACCACGAGCAGTACTTC. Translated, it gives CASSPSGTAYHEQYF.

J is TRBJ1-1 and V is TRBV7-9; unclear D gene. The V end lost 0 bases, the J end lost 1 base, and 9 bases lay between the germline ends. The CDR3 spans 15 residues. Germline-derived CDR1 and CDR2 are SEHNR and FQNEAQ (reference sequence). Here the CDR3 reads CASSLALPTNTEAFF. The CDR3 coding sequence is TGTGCCAGCAGCTTAGCGCTACCGACGAACACTGAAGCTTTCTTT.

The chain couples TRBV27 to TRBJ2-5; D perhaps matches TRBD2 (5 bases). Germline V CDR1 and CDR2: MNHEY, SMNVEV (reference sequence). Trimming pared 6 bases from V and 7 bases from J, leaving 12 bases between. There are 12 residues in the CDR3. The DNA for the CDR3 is TGTGCCAGCAGCCTAGCTAGTGGGACCCAGTACTTC. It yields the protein CASSLASGTQYF.

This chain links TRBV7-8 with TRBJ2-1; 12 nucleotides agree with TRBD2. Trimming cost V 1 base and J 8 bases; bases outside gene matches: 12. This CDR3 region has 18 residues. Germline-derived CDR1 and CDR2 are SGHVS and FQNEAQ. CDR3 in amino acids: CASSLVLAGGPRVYEQFF. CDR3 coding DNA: TGTGCCAGCAGCTTAGTCCTAGCGGGAGGGCCTAGGGTGTATGAGCAGTTCTTC.

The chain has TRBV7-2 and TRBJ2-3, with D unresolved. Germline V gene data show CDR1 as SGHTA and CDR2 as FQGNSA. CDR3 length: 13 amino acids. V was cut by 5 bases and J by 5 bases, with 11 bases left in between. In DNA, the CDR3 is TGTGCCAGCAGCCCCGTGACCCGAGATACGCAGTATTTT. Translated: CASSPVTRDTQYF.

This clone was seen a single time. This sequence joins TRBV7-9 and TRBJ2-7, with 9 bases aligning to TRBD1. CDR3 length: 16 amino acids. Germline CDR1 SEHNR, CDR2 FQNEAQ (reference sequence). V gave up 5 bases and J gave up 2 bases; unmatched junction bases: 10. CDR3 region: CASSPRTGTGPYEQYF. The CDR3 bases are TGTGCCAGCAGCCCCCGTACCGGGACAGGGCCCTACGAGCAGTACTTC.